These 19 T cell receptor beta chains were all obtained from the same sample, sequenced in a study of T-cell memory formation after mild COVID-19. TCRdb itself ran the 5' RACE reads through MiXCR, one entry per CDR3 protein. The top ten clones hold approximately 20% of a sample with more than 250,000 distinct CDR3 sequences, roughly a sixth of them seen once. Sequencing input: PBMCs or a T cell subset sorted from them (not recorded which). All receptors derive from a man between 18 and 35 years old who had mild COVID-19 (a few samples of this study predate the infection). Cell type and time point are not known.

This clonotype was seen a few times. V usage is TRBV7-2 and J usage is TRBJ2-2; TRBD2 agrees at 11 bases. Germline assignment: CDR1 SGHTA and CDR2 FQGNSA. The CDR3 is made up of 15 amino acids. The J segment lost 4 bases and the V segment lost 10 bases, leaving 8 bases of the junction unmatched. CDR3 sequence (DNA): TGTGCCACCGTTAGCGGGGGGGCCGGCACCGGGGAGCTGTTTTTT. Translating it yields CATVSGGAGTGELFF.

This clonotype showed up just a few times. The chain joins TRBV11-1 to TRBJ1-2, with D uncertain. Trimming removed 3 bases at V and 8 bases at J, with 19 bases between. CDR3 length equals 15 residues. Germline-derived CDR1 and CDR2 are SGHAT and FQDESV (reference sequence). DNA for the CDR3: TGTGCCAGCAGCTTGCCGGGCCACGGAGAGGAAGGCTACACCTTC. Amino acid sequence: CASSLPGHGEEGYTF.

The V and J genes are TRBV15 and TRBJ2-1, with TRBD2 matching over 8 bases. Looked up from germline, CDR1 is LNHNV and CDR2 is YYDKDF (reference sequence). The CDR3 contains 14 residues. J was trimmed by 5 bases and V by 3 bases; bases with no gene match: 3. CDR3 DNA sequence: TGTGCCACCAGCAGGCGGGGGGCTAACAATGAGCAGTTCTTC. Protein: CATSRRGANNEQFF.

This clonotype was counted many times. This sequence joins TRBV7-2 and TRBJ2-5; D unresolved. The ends were cut back, 5 bases at V and 1 base at J, with 5 bases in the middle. The germline CDR1 and CDR2 sequences are SGHTA and FQGNSA. The CDR3 extends over 12 amino acids. CDR3 DNA sequence: TGTGCCAGCAGCCCCCTCCAAGAGACCCAGTACTTC. Protein: CASSPLQETQYF. The complete variable domain, with remaining parts taken from reference TRBV7-2 and TRBJ2-5, reads GAGVSQSPSNKVTEKGKDVELRCDPISGHTALYWYRQSLGQGLEFLIYFQGNSAPDKSGLPSDRFSAERTGGSVSTLTIQRTQQEDSAVYLCASSPLQETQYFGPGTRLLVL.

V gene TRBV5-1 combines with J gene TRBJ2-7; no definite D call. The CDR3 sequence is 12 residues long. Germline CDR1 reads SGHRS; CDR2 reads YFSETQ. Trimming left V 1 base short and J 5 bases short, with 7 bases between. The DNA of the CDR3 is TGCGCCAGCAGCTTGAAGGGTAACGAGCAGTACTTC. This codes for CASSLKGNEQYF.

CDR3 nucleotide sequence: TGCGCCAGCAGCTTGTCGGCGTCGGGACAGGGTAATCAGCCCCAGCATTTT. It encodes CASSLSASGQGNQPQHF. The rearrangement joins TRBV5-1 to TRBJ1-5; TRBD1 matches at 9 bases. The CDR3 has 17 residues. In germline, CDR1 is SGHRS, CDR2 YFSETQ. Trimming took 1 base from V and 4 from J; bases not matched to a gene: 9.

The genes are TRBV5-4 and TRBJ2-1; TRBD2 matches at 12 bases. Germline V gives CDR1 SGHNT, CDR2 YYREEE (reference sequence). This CDR3 spans 15 amino acids. Trimming took 4 bases from V and 10 from J; bases not matched to a gene: 9. The CDR3 reads CASSGTSGLTGEQFF. CDR3 coding DNA: TGTGCCAGCAGCGGGACTAGCGGGCTCACGGGCGAGCAGTTCTTC.

Here the CDR3 reads CASSLTNTGELFF. The CDR3 nucleotides are TGTGCCAGCAGCCTAACAAACACCGGGGAGCTGTTTTTT. The chain is built from TRBV12-3 or TRBV12-4 and TRBJ2-2; D gene ambiguous. The CDR3 totals 13 residues. Trimming stripped 6 bases from V and 2 bases from J, with 7 bases between.

V usage is TRBV2 and J usage is TRBJ2-4; TRBD1 agrees at 7 bases. The V gene's germline CDR1 is SNHLY and CDR2 FYNNEI. The CDR3 runs to 17 residues. The trim removed 4 bases at V and 0 bases at J, leaving 9 bases unmatched. DNA for the CDR3: TGTGCCAGCAGTGGAGGGGTGGCAGGGGGAGCCAAAAACATTCAGTACTTC. It codes for CASSGGVAGGAKNIQYF.

This clonotype was counted only a few times. V gene TRBV7-9 combines with J gene TRBJ2-2, with D perhaps matching TRBD2 (6 bases). From germline, CDR1 is SEHNR and CDR2 FQNEAQ (reference sequence). V shed 3 bases and J shed 6 bases, with 14 bases lying between them. The CDR3 loop spans 15 amino acids. Here the CDR3 reads CASSFIDPGAGELFF. CDR3 nucleotide sequence: TGTGCCAGCAGCTTTATAGACCCGGGGGCCGGGGAGCTGTTTTTT.

V is TRBV12-3 or TRBV12-4 and J is TRBJ2-3, with 8 bases aligning to TRBD2. The CDR3 is 15 amino acids. The trim removed 3 bases at V and 6 bases at J, leaving 8 bases unmatched. The CDR3 coding sequence is TGTGCCAGCAGTTTGGCGGGAGGAAGAAGGGATACGCAGTATTTT. This encodes CASSLAGGRRDTQYF.

The V gene is TRBV29-1, the J gene TRBJ2-3; perhaps D is TRBD1 or TRBD2 (5 bases each). This CDR3 comprises 14 residues. V lost 7 bases and J lost 2, with 16 bases in between. Germline assignment: CDR1 SQVTM and CDR2 ANQGSEA. The CDR3, as DNA: TGCAGCGCGAGGACCCGGGGCCACACAGATACGCAGTATTTT. Its translation: CSARTRGHTDTQYF.

The J gene is TRBJ1-3, the V gene TRBV10-3; D may be TRBD1 (6 bases). The CDR3 is made up of 13 amino acids. With 7 bases removed from V and 3 bases from J, the gap between germline ends came to 10 bases. Germline values: CDR1 ENHRY, CDR2 SYGVKD. CDR3 protein: CAITEGDGNTIYF. Here the CDR3 DNA reads TGTGCCATCACCGAGGGGGATGGAAACACCATATATTTT.

In this sample, this clonotype turned up a few times. The chain employs TRBV4-2 and TRBJ1-2; a weak D match, TRBD1 (6 bases). The CDR3 consists of 16 residues. The germline V gene encodes CDR1 LGHNA and CDR2 YNFKEQ. V was pared by 1 base and J by 4 bases, with 16 bases between. CDR3 in DNA: TGTGCCAGCAGCCAAGTGGGCACAGGGTGGCCCTATGGCTACACCTTC. As protein: CASSQVGTGWPYGYTF.

The J gene is TRBJ1-1, the V gene TRBV12-5; 7 positions agree with TRBD1. Germline CDR1 is LGHNT and CDR2 is FRNRAP. The CDR3 consists of 15 residues. V shed 0 bases, J shed 1 base, and the junction held 2 bases outside the gene matches. The CDR3 nucleotides read TGTGCTAGTGGTTTGGTACAGGGGTGGAACACTGAAGCTTTCTTT. Encoded protein: CASGLVQGWNTEAFF.

This chain uses TRBV7-2 with TRBJ2-1, with 12 bases lining up with TRBD2. The CDR3 loop spans 16 amino acids. The germline CDR1 and CDR2 sequences are SGHTA and FQGNSA. J lost 9 bases, V lost 5 bases, and 11 bases had no gene match. CDR3 nucleotides: TGTGCCAGCAGCCCCGGGACTAGCGGGTTGGGGAGTGAGCAGTTCTTC. Translating gives CASSPGTSGLGSEQFF.

This clonotype was observed a handful of times. The rearrangement joins TRBV4-1 to TRBJ1-2; D is ambiguous. The V and J ends lost 0 bases and 2 bases respectively, with 13 bases between them. CDR1 and CDR2 from the germline V gene are MGHRA and YSYEKL. CDR3 length equals 16 residues. CDR3 nucleotide sequence: TGCGCCAGCAGCCAAGATCGGGGTGGATCGAACTATGGCTACACCTTC. Amino acid sequence: CASSQDRGGSNYGYTF.

The CDR3 DNA reads as TGTGCCAGCCAGGGACAGCCGAACTATGGCTACACCTTC. Amino acid sequence: CASQGQPNYGYTF. This chain uses TRBV2 with TRBJ1-2; 7 bases align to TRBD1. Trimming removed 8 bases from V and 2 bases from J; junction bases left unmatched: 5. Germline lookup yields CDR1 SNHLY and CDR2 FYNNEI. The CDR3 totals 13 residues.

There are a few counts of this clonotype. The chain carries TRBV9 and TRBJ1-2; D remains unclear. Germline assignment: CDR1 SGDLS and CDR2 YYNGEE. Trimming pared 0 bases from V and 3 bases from J, leaving 12 bases between. The CDR3 runs 15 residues. The CDR3 is CASSVAPQSHYGYTF. CDR3 DNA sequence: TGTGCCAGCAGCGTAGCCCCACAGAGCCACTATGGCTACACCTTC.